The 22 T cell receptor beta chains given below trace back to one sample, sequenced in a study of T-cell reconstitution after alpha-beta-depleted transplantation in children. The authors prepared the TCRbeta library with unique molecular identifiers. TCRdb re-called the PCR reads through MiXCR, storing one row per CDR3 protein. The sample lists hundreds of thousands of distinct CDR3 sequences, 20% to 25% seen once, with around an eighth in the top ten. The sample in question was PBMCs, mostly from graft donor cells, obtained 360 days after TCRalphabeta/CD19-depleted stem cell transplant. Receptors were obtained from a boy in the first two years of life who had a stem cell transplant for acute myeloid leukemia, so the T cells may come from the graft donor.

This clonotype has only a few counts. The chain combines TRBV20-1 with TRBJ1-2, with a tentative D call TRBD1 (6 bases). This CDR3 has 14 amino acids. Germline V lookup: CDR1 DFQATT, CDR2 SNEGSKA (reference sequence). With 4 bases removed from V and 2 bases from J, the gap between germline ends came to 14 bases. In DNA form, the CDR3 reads TGCAGTGCTACCCACAGGGTCGCGAACTATGGCTACACCTTC. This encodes CSATHRVANYGYTF.

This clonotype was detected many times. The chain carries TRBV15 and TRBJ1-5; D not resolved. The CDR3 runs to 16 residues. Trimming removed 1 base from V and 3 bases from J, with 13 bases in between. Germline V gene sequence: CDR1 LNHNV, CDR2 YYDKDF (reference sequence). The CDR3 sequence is CATSRGQEELNQPQHF. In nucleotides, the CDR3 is TGTGCCACCAGCAGAGGTCAGGAAGAACTCAATCAGCCCCAGCATTTT.

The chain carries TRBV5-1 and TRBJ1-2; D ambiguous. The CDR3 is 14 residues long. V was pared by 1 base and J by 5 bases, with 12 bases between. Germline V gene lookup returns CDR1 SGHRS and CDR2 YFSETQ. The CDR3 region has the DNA TGCGCCAGCAGCTTGTGGAGACAATTTTATGGCTACACCTTC. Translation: CASSLWRQFYGYTF.

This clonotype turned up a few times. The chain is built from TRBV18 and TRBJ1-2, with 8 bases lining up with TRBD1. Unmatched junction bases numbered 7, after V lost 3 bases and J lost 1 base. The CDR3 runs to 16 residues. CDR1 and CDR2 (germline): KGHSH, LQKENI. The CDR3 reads CASSPAGTGRNYGYTF. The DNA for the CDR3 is TGTGCCAGCTCACCGGCCGGGACAGGCCGTAACTATGGCTACACCTTC.

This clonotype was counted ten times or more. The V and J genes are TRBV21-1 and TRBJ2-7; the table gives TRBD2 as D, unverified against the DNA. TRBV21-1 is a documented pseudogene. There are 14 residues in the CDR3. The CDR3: CASSAPRNSYEQYV. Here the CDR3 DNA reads TGTGCCAGCAGCGCCCCCCGCAACTCTTACGAGCAGTACGTC.

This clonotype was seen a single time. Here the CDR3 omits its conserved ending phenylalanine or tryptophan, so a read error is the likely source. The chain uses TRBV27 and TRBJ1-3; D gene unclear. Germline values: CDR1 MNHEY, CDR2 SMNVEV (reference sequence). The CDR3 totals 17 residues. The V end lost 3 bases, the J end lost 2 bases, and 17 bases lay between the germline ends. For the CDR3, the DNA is TGTGCCAGCAGTTTCGTGGGTGAGGGAGGACCTGGAAACACCATATATATT. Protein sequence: CASSFVGEGGPGNTIYI.

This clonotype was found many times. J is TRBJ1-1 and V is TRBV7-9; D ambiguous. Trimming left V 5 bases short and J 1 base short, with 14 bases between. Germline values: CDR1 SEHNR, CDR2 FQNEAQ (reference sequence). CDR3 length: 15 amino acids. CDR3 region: CASSRTRESNTEAFF. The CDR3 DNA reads TGTGCCAGCAGCAGAACCCGGGAGTCGAACACTGAAGCTTTCTTT.

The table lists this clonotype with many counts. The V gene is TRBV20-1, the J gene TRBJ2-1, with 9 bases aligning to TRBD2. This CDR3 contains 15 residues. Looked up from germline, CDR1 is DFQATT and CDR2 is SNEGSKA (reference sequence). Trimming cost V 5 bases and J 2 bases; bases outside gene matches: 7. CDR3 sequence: CSASERGATYNEQFF. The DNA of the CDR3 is TGCAGTGCTTCCGAGCGGGGGGCCACCTACAATGAGCAGTTCTTC.

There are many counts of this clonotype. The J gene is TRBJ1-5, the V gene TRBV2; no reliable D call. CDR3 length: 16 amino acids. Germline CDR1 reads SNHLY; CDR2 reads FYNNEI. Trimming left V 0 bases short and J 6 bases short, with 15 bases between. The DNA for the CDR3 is TGTGCCAGCAGTGAAGCGCCGGGGTTTTTGAGTCAGCCCCAGCATTTT. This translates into CASSEAPGFLSQPQHF. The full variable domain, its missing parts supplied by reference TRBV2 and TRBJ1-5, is EPEVTQTPSHQVTQMGQEVILRCVPISNHLYFYWYRQILGQKVEFLVSFYNNEISEKSEIFDDQFSVERPDGSNFTLKIRSTKLEDSAMYFCASSEAPGFLSQPQHFGDGTRLSIL.

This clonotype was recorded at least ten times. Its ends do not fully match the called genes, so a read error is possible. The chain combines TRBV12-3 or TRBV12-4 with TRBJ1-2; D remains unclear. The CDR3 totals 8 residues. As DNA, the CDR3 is TGTGCCACCAAATCCAGCGCCTTC. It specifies CATKSSAF.

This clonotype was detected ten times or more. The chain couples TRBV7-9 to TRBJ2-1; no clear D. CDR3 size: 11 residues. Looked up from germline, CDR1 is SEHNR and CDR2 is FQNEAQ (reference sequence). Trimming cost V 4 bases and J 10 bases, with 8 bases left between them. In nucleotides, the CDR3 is TGTGCCAGCAGCTCCCACAGCGAGCAGTTCTTC. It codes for CASSSHSEQFF.

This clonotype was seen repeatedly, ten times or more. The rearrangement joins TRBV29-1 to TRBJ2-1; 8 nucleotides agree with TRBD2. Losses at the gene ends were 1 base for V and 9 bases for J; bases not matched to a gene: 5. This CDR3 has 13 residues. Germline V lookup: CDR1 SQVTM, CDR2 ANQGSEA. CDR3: CSVEAGGLREQFF. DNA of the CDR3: TGCAGCGTTGAAGCGGGGGGGCTTCGTGAGCAGTTCTTC.

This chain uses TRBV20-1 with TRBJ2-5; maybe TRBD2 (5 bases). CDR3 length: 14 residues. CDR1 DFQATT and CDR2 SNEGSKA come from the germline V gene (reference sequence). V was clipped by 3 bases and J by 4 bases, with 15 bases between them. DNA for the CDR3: TGCAGTGCTAGCTGGTCGGACTCGAGAGAGACCCAGTACTTC. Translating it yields CSASWSDSRETQYF.

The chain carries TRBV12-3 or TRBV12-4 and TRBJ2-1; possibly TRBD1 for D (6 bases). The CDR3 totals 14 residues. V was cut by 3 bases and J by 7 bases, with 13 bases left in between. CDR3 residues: CASSFSQGSNEQFF. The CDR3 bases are TGTGCCAGCAGTTTTAGTCAGGGGTCGAATGAGCAGTTCTTC.

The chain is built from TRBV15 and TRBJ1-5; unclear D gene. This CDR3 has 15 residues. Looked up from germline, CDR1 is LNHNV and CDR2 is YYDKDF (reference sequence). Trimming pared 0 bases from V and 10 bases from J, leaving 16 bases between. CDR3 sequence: CATSRDRRVNGPQHF. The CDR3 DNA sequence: TGTGCCACCAGCAGAGATCGGCGGGTCAATGGACCCCAGCATTTT.

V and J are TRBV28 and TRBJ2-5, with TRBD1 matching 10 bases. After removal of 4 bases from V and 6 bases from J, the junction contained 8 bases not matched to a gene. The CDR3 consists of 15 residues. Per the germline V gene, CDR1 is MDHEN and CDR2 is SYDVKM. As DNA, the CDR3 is TGTGCCAGCAGTTGGGCCGGGACAGGGGTTCAGACCCAGTACTTC. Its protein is CASSWAGTGVQTQYF.

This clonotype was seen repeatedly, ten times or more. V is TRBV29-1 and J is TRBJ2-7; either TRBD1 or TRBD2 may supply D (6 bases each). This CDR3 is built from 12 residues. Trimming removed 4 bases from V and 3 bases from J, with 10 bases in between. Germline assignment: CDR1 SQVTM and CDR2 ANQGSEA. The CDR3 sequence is CSVGRGSYEQYF. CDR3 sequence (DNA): TGCAGCGTTGGGAGGGGGAGCTACGAGCAGTACTTC.

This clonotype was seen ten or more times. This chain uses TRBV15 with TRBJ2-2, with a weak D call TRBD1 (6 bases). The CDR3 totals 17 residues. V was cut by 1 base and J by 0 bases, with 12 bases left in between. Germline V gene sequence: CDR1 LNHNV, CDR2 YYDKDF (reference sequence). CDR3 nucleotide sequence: TGTGCCACCAGCAGAGTCCCTCACAGGGCGAACACCGGGGAGCTGTTTTTT. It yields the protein CATSRVPHRANTGELFF.

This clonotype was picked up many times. CDR3 in amino acids: CAISEGTGEPQHF. The CDR3 coding sequence is TGTGCCATCAGTGAGGGCACGGGAGAGCCCCAGCATTTT. The chain has TRBV10-3 and TRBJ1-5; D unclear. Germline V lookup: CDR1 ENHRY, CDR2 SYGVKD. The ends were cut back, 2 bases at V and 8 bases at J, with 10 bases in the middle. The CDR3 spans 13 residues.

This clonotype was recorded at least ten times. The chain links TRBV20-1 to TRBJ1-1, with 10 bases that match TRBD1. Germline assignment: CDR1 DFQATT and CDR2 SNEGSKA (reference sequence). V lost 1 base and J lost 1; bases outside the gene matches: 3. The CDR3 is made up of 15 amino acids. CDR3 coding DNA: TGCAGTGCTAGAGGACAGGGGGCCAGGAACACTGAAGCTTTCTTT. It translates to CSARGQGARNTEAFF.

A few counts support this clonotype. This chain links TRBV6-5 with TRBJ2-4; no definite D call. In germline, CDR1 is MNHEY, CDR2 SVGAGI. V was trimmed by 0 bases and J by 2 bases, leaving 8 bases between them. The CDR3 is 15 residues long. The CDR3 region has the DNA TGTGCCAGCAGTTACTCCGGGCGGTCCAAAAACATTCAGTACTTC. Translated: CASSYSGRSKNIQYF.

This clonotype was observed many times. Here the CDR3 reads CASSLGYSNEQFF. CDR3 DNA sequence: TGTGCCAGCAGTTTAGGGTACTCCAATGAGCAGTTCTTC. The V and J genes are TRBV27 and TRBJ2-1; unclear D gene. In germline, CDR1 is MNHEY, CDR2 SMNVEV (reference sequence). The length of the CDR3 is 13 residues. Trimming removed 2 bases from V and 6 bases from J, with 8 bases in between.